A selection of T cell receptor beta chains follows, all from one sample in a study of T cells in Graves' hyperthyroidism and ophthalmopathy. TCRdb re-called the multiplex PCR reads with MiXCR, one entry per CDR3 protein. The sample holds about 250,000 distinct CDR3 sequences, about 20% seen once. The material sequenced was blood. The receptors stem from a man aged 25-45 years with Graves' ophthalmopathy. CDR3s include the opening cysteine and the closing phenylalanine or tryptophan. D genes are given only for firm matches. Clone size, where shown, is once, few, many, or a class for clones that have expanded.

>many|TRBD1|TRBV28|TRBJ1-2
TGTGCCAGCAGGGGACAGGAGTACCATTATGGCTACACCTTC
CASRGQEYHYGYTF
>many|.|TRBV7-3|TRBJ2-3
TGTGCCAGCAGCTTAGTGAGGGCAGATACGCAGTATTTT
CASSLVRADTQYF
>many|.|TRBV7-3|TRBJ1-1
TGCGCCAGCAGCCTGCAGTCGAACACTGAAGCTTTCTTT
CASSLQSNTEAFF
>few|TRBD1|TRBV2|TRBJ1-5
TGTGCCAGCAGTTCCGGGACAGGAGTTAATCAGCCCCAGCATTTT
CASSSGTGVNQPQHF
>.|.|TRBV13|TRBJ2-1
TGTGCCAGCAGCTCCGGGGGCCTCCGGTCTGGTTATGAGCAGTTCTTC
CASSSGGLRSGYEQFF
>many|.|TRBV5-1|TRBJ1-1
TGCGCCAGCAGCTTGGCCACGGGGGTGCTAACGAACACTGAAGCTTTCTTT
CASSLATGVLTNTEAFF
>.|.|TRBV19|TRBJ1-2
TGTGCCAGTAGTATAAGGCCAGGGGTCACAACTAACTATGGCTACACCTTC
CASSIRPGVTTNYGYTF
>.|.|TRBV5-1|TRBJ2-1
TGCGCCAGCAGCTTGGGTAGAGTGAGCGGAACCTACAATGAGCAGTTCTTC
CASSLGRVSGTYNEQFF
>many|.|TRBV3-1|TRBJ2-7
TGTGCCAGCAGCCAAGATGTAAGTGGGACCGACGAGCAGTACTTC
CASSQDVSGTDEQYF
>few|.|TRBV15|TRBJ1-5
TGTGCCACCAGCAATGGGGCGGCTCAGCCCCAGCATTTT
CATSNGAAQPQHF
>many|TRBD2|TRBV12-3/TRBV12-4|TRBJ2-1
TGTGCCAGCAGTTTGGTCCGCGGGAGAGGGGAGCAGTTCTTC
CASSLVRGRGEQFF
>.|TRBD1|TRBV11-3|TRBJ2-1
TGTGCCAGCAACCCAGGGGGTAGGCGGGATGAGCAGTTCTTC
CASNPGGRRDEQFF
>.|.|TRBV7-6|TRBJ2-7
TGTGCCAGCAGCTCCCGACAGGGAGGGCCCGGCGAGCAGTACTTC
CASSSRQGGPGEQYF
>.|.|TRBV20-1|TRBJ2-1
TGCAGTGCTAGGGCTGGGAATGAGCAGTTCTTC
CSARAGNEQFF
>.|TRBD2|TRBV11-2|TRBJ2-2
TGTGCCAGCAGACAAACTCAAGCGGGAGTGAACACCGGGGAGCTGTTTTTT
CASRQTQAGVNTGELFF
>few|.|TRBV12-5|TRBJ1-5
TGTGCTAGTGGACAGGGTAATTATCAGCCCCAGCATTTT
CASGQGNYQPQHF
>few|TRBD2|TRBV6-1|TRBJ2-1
TGTGCCAGCAGTGGACTAGCGGGAGCTCACAATGAGCAGTTCTTC
CASSGLAGAHNEQFF
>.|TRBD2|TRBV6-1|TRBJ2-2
TGTGCCAGCTCCCGGACTAGCGGGAGTTTGGGAACCGGGGAGCTGTTTTTT
CASSRTSGSLGTGELFF
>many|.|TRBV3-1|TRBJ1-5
TGTGCCAGCAGCCGACTCCGGGGACAGCCCCAGCATTTT
CASSRLRGQPQHF
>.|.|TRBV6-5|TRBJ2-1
TGTGCCAGCAGTTACGGGAGGGGGAGGAATGAGCAGTTCTTC
CASSYGRGRNEQFF
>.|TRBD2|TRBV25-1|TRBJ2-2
TGTGCCAGCAGTGGGGCGAGCGGGAGTTTCATCGGGGAGCTGTTTTTT
CASSGASGSFIGELFF
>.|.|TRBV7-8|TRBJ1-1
TGTGCCAGCAGCTTAGGATCGGTTGACAGATGGAACACTGAAGCTTTCTTT
CASSLGSVDRWNTEAFF
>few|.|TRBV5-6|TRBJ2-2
TGTGCCAGCAGCCTTAAGGACAGATCCACCGGGGAGCTGTTTTTT
CASSLKDRSTGELFF
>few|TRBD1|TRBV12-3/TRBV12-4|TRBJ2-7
TGTGCCAGCAGTTCCCCCTCCGGGACAGGGGGCTACGAGCAGTACTTC
CASSSPSGTGGYEQYF